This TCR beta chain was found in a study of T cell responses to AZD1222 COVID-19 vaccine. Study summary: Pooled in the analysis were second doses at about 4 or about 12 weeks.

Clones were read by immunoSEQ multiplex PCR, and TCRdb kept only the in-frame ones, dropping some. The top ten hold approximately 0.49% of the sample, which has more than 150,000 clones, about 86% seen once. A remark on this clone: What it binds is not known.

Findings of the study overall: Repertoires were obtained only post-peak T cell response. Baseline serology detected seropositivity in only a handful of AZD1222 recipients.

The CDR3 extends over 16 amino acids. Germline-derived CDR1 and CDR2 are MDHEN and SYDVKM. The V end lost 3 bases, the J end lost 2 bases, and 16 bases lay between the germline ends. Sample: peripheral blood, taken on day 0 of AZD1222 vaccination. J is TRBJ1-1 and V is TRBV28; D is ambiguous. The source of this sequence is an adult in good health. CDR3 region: CASSFVRADENTEAFF. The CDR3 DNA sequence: TGTGCCAGCAGTTTCGTGAGGGCAGACGAAAACACTGAAGCTTTCTTT.